The rows below give T cell receptor beta chains drawn from one sample of a study of blood T cell repertoires in COVID-19. TCRdb's table, derived via immunoSEQ multiplex PCR, lists solely in-frame clones and lacks some. The sample lists around 160,000 clones; 80% were seen once. Specimen: PBMCs or T cells enriched from blood (not recorded which). The source of these receptors is an older woman who had recovered from COVID-19. Each CDR3 is given with its conserved first and last residue. D genes are given only for firm matches. A clone size is listed for some rows: how often the clone was seen (once, few, many), or a class if it is expanded.

j_call	d_call	clone_size	v_call	cdr3_aa	cdr3_nt
TRBJ1-2	.	.	TRBV19	CASSTPYGGYGYTF	TGTGCCAGTAGTACACCCTACGGGGGCTATGGCTACACCTTC
TRBJ2-7	TRBD2	.	TRBV2	CASRTSGDPSEQYF	TGTGCCAGCAGGACTAGCGGGGACCCCAGCGAGCAGTACTTC
TRBJ1-5	.	few	TRBV7-9	CASSLARDQPQHF	TGTGCCAGCAGCTTAGCGAGGGATCAGCCCCAGCATTTT
TRBJ2-2	.	.	TRBV4-1	CASSQTQIGELFF	TGCGCCAGCAGCCAGACTCAAATCGGGGAGCTGTTTTTT
TRBJ1-5	.	.	TRBV25-1	CASSAYTVNQPQHF	TGTGCCAGCAGTGCCTACACAGTCAATCAGCCCCAGCATTTT
TRBJ2-7	.	.	TRBV21-1	CASSKEVAGGRPYEQYF	TGTGCCAGCAGCAAAGAGGTTGCAGGGGGGCGTCCCTACGAGCAGTACTTC
TRBJ2-6	TRBD1	.	TRBV9	CASSVAVDREAGANVLTF	TGTGCCAGCAGCGTAGCTGTGGACAGGGAGGCTGGGGCCAACGTCCTGACTTTC
TRBJ2-1	.	.	TRBV2	CASQIFRNNEQFF	TGTGCCAGCCAGATCTTCCGAAACAATGAGCAGTTCTTC
TRBJ2-3	TRBD2	few	TRBV6-4	CASSDTSGGPDTQYF	TGTGCCAGCAGTGACACTAGCGGGGGGCCAGATACGCAGTATTTT
TRBJ2-7	TRBD1	.	TRBV10-3	CAISEETGVSEQYF	TGTGCCATCAGTGAGGAGACAGGGGTCTCCGAGCAGTACTTC
TRBJ1-6	.	few	TRBV5-1	CASSQVGSRGGSPLHF	TGCGCCAGCAGCCAGGTTGGGTCCAGGGGCGGTTCACCCCTCCACTTT
TRBJ2-1	TRBD2	.	TRBV7-2	CASSLVPPTSGQFF	TGTGCCAGCAGCTTAGTACCCCCGACTAGCGGGCAGTTCTTC
TRBJ2-7	.	many	TRBV14	CASSHAGAYEQYF	TGTGCCAGCAGCCATGCCGGGGCCTACGAGCAGTACTTC
TRBJ2-2	TRBD1	.	TRBV5-1	CASSPGQGYTGELFF	TGCGCCAGCAGCCCAGGACAGGGTTACACCGGGGAGCTGTTTTTT
TRBJ1-2	.	.	TRBV27	CASSLYSGPDYGYTF	TGTGCCAGCAGTTTATACTCAGGGCCAGACTATGGCTACACCTTC
TRBJ1-6	.	few	TRBV14	CASSQDSGTMDSPLHF	TGTGCCAGCAGCCAAGACTCCGGGACAATGGATTCACCCCTCCACTTT
TRBJ1-1	TRBD1	.	TRBV5-8	CASIHRTGATEAFF	TGTGCCAGCATTCACAGGACAGGGGCCACTGAAGCTTTCTTT
TRBJ2-2	.	.	TRBV30	CALDTSTGELFF	TGTGCCTTGGACACAAGTACCGGGGAGCTGTTTTTT
TRBJ1-1	TRBD1	.	TRBV14	CASSQGTGWAFF	TGTGCCAGCAGCCAAGGGACAGGGTGGGCTTTCTTT
TRBJ1-5	.	.	TRBV5-6	CASSLRGQPQHF	TGTGCCAGCAGCCTCAGGGGTCAGCCCCAGCATTTT
TRBJ2-3	.	once	TRBV25-1	CASSDTGSTDTQYF	TGTGCCAGCAGTGATACGGGGAGCACAGATACGCAGTATTTT
TRBJ1-2	.	.	TRBV6-5	CASLLQGAGYGYTF	TGTGCCAGCCTACTGCAAGGGGCAGGTTATGGCTACACCTTC
TRBJ1-5	.	.	TRBV21-1	CASSRRDRANQPQHF	TGTGCCAGCAGCAGACGGGACAGGGCAAACCAGCCCCAGCATTTT
TRBJ1-2	.	.	TRBV7-9	CASSLGGSGLGYTF	TGTGCCAGCAGCTTAGGAGGCTCTGGCCTTGGCTACACCTTC
TRBJ2-7	TRBD1	once	TRBV3-1/TRBV3-2	CASSRTGQGPYF	TGTGCCAGCAGCCGAACGGGACAGGGGCCGTACTTC
TRBJ2-1	TRBD1	.	TRBV5-8	CASSLGTGDRNEQFF	TGTGCCAGCAGCTTGGGGACAGGGGATCGCAATGAGCAGTTCTTC
TRBJ1-5	.	.	TRBV7-2	CASSLGRQSNQPQHF	TGTGCCAGCAGCTTAGGCCGACAGAGCAATCAGCCCCAGCATTTT
TRBJ2-7	TRBD2	.	TRBV4-2	CASSQDRTSGSYEQYF	TGTGCCAGCAGCCAAGATAGGACTAGCGGATCCTACGAGCAGTACTTC
TRBJ2-3	TRBD2	.	TRBV7-2	CASSFPRGGTSTDTQYF	TGTGCCAGCAGCTTCCCGCGCGGGGGGACCAGCACAGATACGCAGTATTTT
TRBJ1-2	.	few	TRBV6-7	CASRGLFRSSYGYTF	TGTGCCAGCAGGGGACTTTTTCGATCGTCCTATGGCTACACCTTC
TRBJ1-2	TRBD1	.	TRBV7-8	CASSLAPQGRHGYTF	TGTGCCAGCAGCTTAGCTCCACAGGGGCGGCATGGCTACACCTTC
TRBJ1-5	.	once	TRBV15	CATANDGYSNQPQHF	TGTGCCACCGCAAATGACGGGTATAGCAATCAGCCCCAGCATTTT
TRBJ1-1	.	.	TRBV29-1	CSVEGAMNTEAFF	TGCAGCGTTGAAGGGGCGATGAACACTGAAGCTTTCTTT
TRBJ2-2	TRBD2	.	TRBV9	CASSDTSGTSTGELFF	TGTGCCAGCAGCGATACTAGCGGGACCAGCACCGGGGAGCTGTTTTTT
TRBJ2-7	TRBD1	.	TRBV11-2	CASSSRRQGAYEQYF	TGTGCCAGCAGCTCCCGCCGACAGGGGGCCTACGAGCAGTACTTC
TRBJ2-1	TRBD2	.	TRBV19	CASSISPGGAGNEQFF	TGTGCCAGTAGTATTTCGCCCGGGGGGGCGGGGAATGAGCAGTTCTTC
TRBJ2-5	.	few	TRBV2	CASSRPRETQYF	TGTGCCAGCAGCCGTCCCCGGGAGACCCAGTACTTC
TRBJ1-2	.	.	TRBV5-4	CASSLQGGIGYTF	TGTGCCAGCAGCTTACAGGGTGGAATCGGCTACACCTTC
TRBJ2-3	.	.	TRBV10-3	CAIAGGGVTDTQYF	TGTGCCATCGCGGGCGGAGGGGTCACAGATACGCAGTATTTT
TRBJ1-2	TRBD1	.	TRBV3-1/TRBV3-2	CASSQGETGGAGYTF	TGTGCCAGCAGCCAAGGTGAGACAGGGGGCGCTGGCTACACCTTC
TRBJ2-6	TRBD1	.	TRBV9	CASSPRTGAGANVLTF	TGTGCCAGCAGCCCAAGAACAGGGGCTGGGGCCAACGTCCTGACTTTC
TRBJ1-1	.	.	TRBV29-1	CSVEVQNTEAFF	TGCAGCGTTGAAGTCCAGAACACTGAAGCTTTCTTT
TRBJ1-1	TRBD1	few	TRBV9	CASSGWDRGTEAFF	TGTGCCAGCAGCGGGTGGGACAGGGGCACTGAAGCTTTCTTT
TRBJ2-7	.	.	TRBV29-1	CSVQGWGLAYEQYF	TGCAGCGTTCAAGGCTGGGGCTTAGCCTACGAGCAGTACTTC
TRBJ1-1	.	.	TRBV3-1/TRBV3-2	CASSQVAREFEEAFF	TGTGCCAGCAGCCAAGTGGCCAGGGAATTCGAAGAAGCTTTCTTT